The 20 T cell receptor beta chains presented below share a single source sample, sequenced in a study of blood T cell repertoires in COVID-19. The protocol was immunoSEQ multiplex PCR, while the TCRdb copy is restricted to in-frame clones and leaves out a portion. The profile covers around 160,000 clones, with about 84% appearing a single time and over 10% taken by the ten largest. Source material: peripheral blood. The receptor set was obtained from a man aged 60-69 years with active or convalescent COVID-19.

This clone occurred once. The chain carries TRBV30 and TRBJ1-3, with D possibly TRBD1 on 5 matching bases. V gave up 1 base and J gave up 0 bases, with 10 bases separating them. The germline V gene encodes CDR1 GTSNPN and CDR2 SVGIG (reference sequence). The CDR3 extends over 15 amino acids. The CDR3 reads CAWSGDSYSGNTIYF. CDR3 nucleotides: TGTGCCTGGAGTGGAGACAGCTACTCTGGAAACACCATATATTTT.

The chain uses TRBV10-3 and TRBJ2-7, with 9 bases aligning to TRBD1. The germline V gene has CDR1 ENHRY and CDR2 SYGVKD. Losses at the gene ends were 10 bases for V and 5 bases for J; bases not matched to a gene: 15. The CDR3 length is 15 residues. The CDR3 sequence: CATLENRDREDEQYF. As DNA, the CDR3 is TGTGCCACCCTTGAGAACCGGGACAGGGAGGACGAGCAGTACTTC.

This chain uses TRBV7-2 with TRBJ2-7, with 7 bases identical to TRBD2. V shed 1 base, J shed 2 bases, and the junction held 5 bases outside the gene matches. CDR3 length equals 15 residues. Germline V gene lookup returns CDR1 SGHTA and CDR2 FQGNSA. The CDR3: CASSLVRLAAYEQYF. The CDR3 DNA is TGTGCCAGCAGCTTAGTGAGGCTAGCGGCCTACGAGCAGTACTTC. The variable domain in full, with the rest retrieved from reference TRBV7-2 and TRBJ2-7, is GAGVSQSPSNKVTEKGKDVELRCDPISGHTALYWYRQSLGQGLEFLIYFQGNSAPDKSGLPSDRFSAERTGGSVSTLTIQRTQQEDSAVYLCASSLVRLAAYEQYFGPGTRLTVT.

This chain links TRBV27 with TRBJ2-5; 7 bases align to TRBD2. Germline values: CDR1 MNHEY, CDR2 SMNVEV (reference sequence). After removal of 8 bases from V and 4 bases from J, the junction contained 7 bases not matched to a gene. This CDR3 has 13 residues. CDR3 amino acids: CASRWEGGETQYF. The CDR3 DNA sequence: TGTGCCAGCCGGTGGGAGGGCGGAGAGACCCAGTACTTC.

The V call is TRBV6-5, the J call TRBJ1-1; D unclear. Looked up from germline, CDR1 is MNHEY and CDR2 is SVGAGI. V was pared by 2 bases and J by 3 bases, with 7 bases between. This CDR3 is 13 amino acids long. The CDR3: CASSYEVDTEAFF. The DNA for the CDR3 is TGTGCCAGCAGTTACGAGGTGGACACTGAAGCTTTCTTT.

The chain recombines TRBV6-5 with TRBJ1-2; TRBD1 agrees at 8 bases. Germline values: CDR1 MNHEY, CDR2 SVGAGI. The CDR3 consists of 14 residues. Trimming cost V 3 bases and J 4 bases; bases outside gene matches: 4. This CDR3 is CASSYMTGAYGYTF. The CDR3 DNA sequence: TGTGCCAGCAGTTATATGACAGGGGCCTATGGCTACACCTTC.

The rearrangement uses TRBV6-2 or TRBV6-3 and TRBJ2-7; 7 nucleotides agree with TRBD1. Trimming at V came to 5 bases and at J to 0 bases, leaving 1 base not matched to a gene. This CDR3 region has 13 residues. The germline V gene has CDR1 MNHEY and CDR2 SVGEGT. The CDR3 protein is CASSRTGSYEQYF. The DNA for the CDR3 is TGTGCCAGCAGTCGGACAGGCTCCTACGAGCAGTACTTC.

This rearrangement joins TRBV27 to TRBJ2-3, with D possibly matching TRBD2 (5 bases). Trimming stripped 2 bases from V and 6 bases from J, with 12 bases between. This CDR3 has 14 residues. Germline V CDR1 and CDR2: MNHEY, SMNVEV (reference sequence). This CDR3 is CASSLNSPGDTQYF. Here the CDR3 DNA reads TGTGCCAGCAGTTTAAACTCACCGGGGGATACGCAGTATTTT.

The chain uses TRBV7-9 and TRBJ1-1, with D possibly being TRBD1 (5 bases). Germline V gene lookup returns CDR1 SEHNR and CDR2 FQNEAQ (reference sequence). The CDR3 length is 15 residues. V was pared by 3 bases and J by 5 bases, with 16 bases between. CDR3 region: CASSFTQGGGTEAFF. The CDR3 DNA is TGTGCCAGCAGCTTCACTCAGGGCGGAGGGACTGAAGCTTTCTTT.

This chain connects TRBV27 to TRBJ2-7; 10 nucleotides align to TRBD1. The length of the CDR3 is 15 residues. Unmatched junction bases numbered 10, after V lost 5 bases and J lost 6 bases. The germline V gene has CDR1 MNHEY and CDR2 SMNVEV (reference sequence). As DNA, the CDR3 is TGTGCCAGCAGTCAATGGACAGGGGGTCGAGGCGAGCAGTACTTC. It codes for CASSQWTGGRGEQYF.

The rearrangement uses TRBV9 and TRBJ2-5, with TRBD1 as a possible D gene (5 bases). This CDR3 comprises 14 residues. Germline V gene data show CDR1 as SGDLS and CDR2 as YYNGEE. V lost 0 bases, J lost 2 bases, and 8 bases lay in between. This chain's CDR3 is CASSVEGLQETQYF. The CDR3 bases are TGTGCCAGCAGCGTAGAGGGGTTGCAAGAGACCCAGTACTTC.

The chain couples TRBV28 to TRBJ1-3; D is possibly TRBD1 (5 bases). Per germline, CDR1 MDHEN and CDR2 SYDVKM. CDR3 size: 14 residues. With 2 bases removed from V and 2 bases from J, the gap between germline ends came to 7 bases. In nucleotides, the CDR3 is TGTGCCAGCAGTTTACGGGGGACTGGAAACACCATATATTTT. Translation: CASSLRGTGNTIYF.

The V and J genes are TRBV19 and TRBJ2-7; 7 bases agree with TRBD2. The germline V gene has CDR1 LNHDA and CDR2 SQIVND (reference sequence). V shed 6 bases, J shed 5 bases, and the junction held 4 bases outside the gene matches. The CDR3 has 12 amino acids. The CDR3 DNA sequence: TGTGCCAGTAGCCAAAGCGGGGACGAGCAGTACTTC. As protein: CASSQSGDEQYF.

This clone has only a few counts. The V gene is TRBV14, the J gene TRBJ1-1; the D gene is possibly TRBD1 (5 bases). The length of the CDR3 is 14 residues. The germline V gene has CDR1 SGHDN and CDR2 FVKESK. The V gene lost 4 bases and the J gene lost 5 bases, with 14 bases spanning the gap. CDR3 amino acids: CASSLFRGGTEAFF. CDR3 in DNA: TGTGCCAGCAGCCTGTTCCGTGGGGGGACTGAAGCTTTCTTT.

This clone occurred once. This sequence joins TRBV7-2 and TRBJ1-4; D may be TRBD1 (6 bases). Germline CDR1 and CDR2: SGHTA and FQGNSA. The CDR3 is made up of 13 amino acids. V shed 5 bases and J shed 12 bases, with 16 bases lying between them. The CDR3 is CASSPRGGGQLFF. In DNA form, the CDR3 reads TGTGCCAGCAGCCCAAGGGGCGGGGGGCAACTGTTTTTT.

The rearrangement uses TRBV4-3 and TRBJ2-5; TRBD1 is a possible D gene (6 bases). V was shortened by 1 base and J by 5 bases, with 26 bases between the two germline ends. Germline V gene lookup returns CDR1 LGHNA and CDR2 YSLEER. CDR3 length: 19 residues. This CDR3 is CASSQVSTGLSGPGETQYF. The CDR3 DNA reads as TGCGCCAGCAGCCAAGTGTCCACAGGGTTGAGCGGACCTGGGGAGACCCAGTACTTC.

V usage is TRBV4-1 and J usage is TRBJ1-2, with D possibly TRBD1 on 5 matching bases. The CDR3 contains 16 residues. V lost 3 bases and J 0 bases, leaving 14 bases between the germline ends. Germline V gene lookup returns CDR1 MGHRA and CDR2 YSYEKL. CDR3 sequence (DNA): TGCGCCAGCAGCCACCTAGGACAAACAACTAACTATGGCTACACCTTC. This codes for CASSHLGQTTNYGYTF.

This rearrangement joins TRBV18 to TRBJ2-2; tentative D call: TRBD2 (5 bases). The CDR3 spans 14 residues. CDR1 and CDR2 from the germline V gene are KGHSH and LQKENI. V shed 3 bases and J shed 7 bases, with 12 bases lying between them. The CDR3 reads CASSPGLRYGELFF. Written as DNA, the CDR3 is TGTGCCAGCTCACCCGGACTTAGATACGGGGAGCTGTTTTTT. Complete variable domain (other parts from reference TRBV18 and TRBJ2-2): NAGVMQNPRHLVRRRGQEARLRCSPMKGHSHVYWYRQLPEEGLKFMVYLQKENIIDESGMPKERFSAEFPKEGPSILRIQQVVRGDSAAYFCASSPGLRYGELFFGEGSRLTVL.

V usage is TRBV2 and J usage is TRBJ2-7; 9 bases align to TRBD2. The CDR3 has 16 residues. V was pared by 1 base and J by 4 bases, with 8 bases of the junction left unmatched. Germline CDR1 and CDR2: SNHLY and FYNNEI. The CDR3 loop reads CASSEDQAGGLYEQYF. The CDR3 DNA follows: TGTGCCAGCAGTGAAGACCAAGCGGGGGGCCTGTACGAGCAGTACTTC.

This rearrangement joins TRBV4-1 to TRBJ1-4; TRBD1 is a possible D gene (6 bases). The CDR3 is 14 amino acids. The germline V gene encodes CDR1 MGHRA and CDR2 YSYEKL. Trimming removed 6 bases at V and 0 bases at J, with 8 bases between. Here the CDR3 DNA reads TGCGCCAGCAGGACAGGAGCAACTAATGAAAAACTGTTTTTT. It is translated as CASRTGATNEKLFF.